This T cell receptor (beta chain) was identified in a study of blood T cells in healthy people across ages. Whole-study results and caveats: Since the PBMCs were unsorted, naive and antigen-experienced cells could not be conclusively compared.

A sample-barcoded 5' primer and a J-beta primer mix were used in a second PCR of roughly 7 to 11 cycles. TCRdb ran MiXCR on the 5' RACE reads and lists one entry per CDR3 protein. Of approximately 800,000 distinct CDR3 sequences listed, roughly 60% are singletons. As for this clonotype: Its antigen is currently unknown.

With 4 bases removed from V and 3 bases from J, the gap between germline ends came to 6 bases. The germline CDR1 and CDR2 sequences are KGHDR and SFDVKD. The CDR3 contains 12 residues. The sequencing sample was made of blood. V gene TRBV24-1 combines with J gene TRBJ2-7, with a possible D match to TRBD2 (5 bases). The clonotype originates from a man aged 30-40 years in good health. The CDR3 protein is CATSEGSYEQYF. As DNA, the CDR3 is TGTGCCACCAGTGAGGGGAGCTACGAGCAGTACTTC.